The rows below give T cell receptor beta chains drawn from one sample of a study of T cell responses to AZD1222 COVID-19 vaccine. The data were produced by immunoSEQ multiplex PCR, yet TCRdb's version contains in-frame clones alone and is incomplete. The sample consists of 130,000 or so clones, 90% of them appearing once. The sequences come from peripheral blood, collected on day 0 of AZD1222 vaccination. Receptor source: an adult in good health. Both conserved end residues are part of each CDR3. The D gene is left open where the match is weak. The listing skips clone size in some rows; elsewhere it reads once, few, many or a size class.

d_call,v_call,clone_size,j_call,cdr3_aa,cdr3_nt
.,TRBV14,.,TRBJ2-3,CASSQEISVSDTQYF,TGTGCCAGCAGCCAAGAAATCAGCGTCTCAGATACGCAGTATTTT
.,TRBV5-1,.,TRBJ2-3,CASRRFSGTGGTSTDTQYF,TGCGCCAGCAGGCGTTTCTCCGGGACCGGTGGAACCAGCACAGATACGCAGTATTTT
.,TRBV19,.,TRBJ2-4,CASSPTVLAKNIQYF,TGTGCCAGTAGTCCTACAGTCCTAGCCAAAAACATTCAGTACTTC
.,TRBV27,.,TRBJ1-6,CASSPSVGSPYSPLHF,TGTGCCAGCAGCCCCTCAGTAGGAAGCCCCTATTCACCCCTCCACTTT
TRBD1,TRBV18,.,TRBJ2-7,CASSPPKGQGPYEQYF,TGTGCCAGCTCACCACCGAAGGGACAGGGCCCCTACGAGCAGTACTTC
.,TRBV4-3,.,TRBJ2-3,CASSQQEGTDTQYF,TGCGCCAGCAGCCAACAAGAAGGCACAGATACGCAGTATTTT
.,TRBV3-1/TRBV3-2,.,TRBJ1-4,CASTPGGEKLFF,TGTGCCAGCACCCCGGGGGGGGAAAAACTGTTTTTT
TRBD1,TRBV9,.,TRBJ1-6,CASSVGQGEDSPLHF,TGTGCCAGCAGCGTTGGACAGGGAGAAGACTCACCCCTCCACTTT
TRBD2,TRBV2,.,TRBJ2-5,CASSEETSGSGSETQYF,TGTGCCAGCAGTGAGGAGACTAGCGGGAGTGGTTCGGAGACCCAGTACTTC
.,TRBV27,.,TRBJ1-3,CASSLSGGNTIYF,TGTGCCAGCAGTTTATCGGGGGGAAACACCATATATTTT
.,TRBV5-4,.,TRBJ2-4,CASSFRDRENIQYF,TGTGCCAGCAGCTTTCGGGACCGGGAAAACATTCAGTACTTC
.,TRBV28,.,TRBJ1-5,CASSLTMGVNQPQHF,TGTGCCAGCAGTCTCACTATGGGGGTCAATCAGCCCCAGCATTTT
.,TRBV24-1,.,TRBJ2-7,CATSDSGPKAYEQYF,TGTGCCACCAGTGACTCGGGGCCAAAGGCCTACGAGCAGTACTTC
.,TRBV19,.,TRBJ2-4,CASNDYGRGAKNIQYF,TGTGCCAGCAACGATTACGGGAGAGGGGCCAAAAACATTCAGTACTTC
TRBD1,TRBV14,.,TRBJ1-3,CASSSHRGLGNTIYF,TGTGCCAGCAGCTCACACAGGGGGCTGGGAAACACCATATATTTT
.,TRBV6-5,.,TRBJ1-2,CASSPPGGRYGYTF,TGTGCCAGCAGTCCTCCGGGGGGGAGATATGGCTACACCTTC
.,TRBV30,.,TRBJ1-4,CAWGGGLNEKLFF,TGTGCCTGGGGAGGGGGGCTCAATGAAAAACTGTTTTTT
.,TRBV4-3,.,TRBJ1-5,CASSQDRVDQPQHF,TGCGCCAGCAGCCAAGACAGGGTTGATCAGCCCCAGCATTTT
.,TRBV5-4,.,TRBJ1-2,CASSLYQGSGYGYTF,TGTGCCAGCAGCTTGTACCAGGGATCAGGCTATGGCTACACCTTC
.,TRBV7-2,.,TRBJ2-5,CASSLAGATKETQYF,TGTGCCAGCAGCTTAGCGGGAGCGACCAAAGAGACCCAGTACTTC
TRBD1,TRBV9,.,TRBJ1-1,CASSYTDAAGGGDTEAFF,TGTGCCAGCAGCTATACGGACGCTGCAGGGGGCGGGGACACTGAAGCTTTCTTT
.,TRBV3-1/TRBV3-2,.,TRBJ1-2,CASSQSNSGYTF,TGTGCCAGCAGCCAAAGCAATTCCGGCTACACCTTC
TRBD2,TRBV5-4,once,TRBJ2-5,CAESSGRAPETQYF,TGTGCCGAGTCTAGCGGGAGGGCCCCGGAGACCCAGTACTTC
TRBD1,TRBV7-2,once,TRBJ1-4,CASSPGQARGNEKLFF,TGTGCCAGCAGCCCAGGACAGGCTAGGGGTAATGAAAAACTGTTTTTT
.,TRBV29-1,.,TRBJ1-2,CSVEGRVGYGYTF,TGCAGCGTTGAAGGCAGGGTGGGATATGGCTACACCTTC
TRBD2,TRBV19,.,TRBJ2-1,CASSSSGRLAYNEQFF,TGTGCCAGTAGTTCTAGCGGGAGGTTAGCATACAATGAGCAGTTCTTC
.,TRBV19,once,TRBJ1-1,CASSRGGNTEAFF,TGTGCCAGTTCGCGGGGGGGGAACACTGAAGCTTTCTTT
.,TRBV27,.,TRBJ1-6,CASSFPYNSPLHF,TGTGCCAGCAGTTTCCCATATAATTCACCCCTCCACTTT
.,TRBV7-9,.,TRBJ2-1,CASSLAGPMGNEQFF,TGTGCCAGCAGCTTAGCGGGGCCTATGGGGAATGAGCAGTTCTTC
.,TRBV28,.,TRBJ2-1,CASSLPTGFLNEQFF,TGTGCCAGCAGTTTACCCACCGGCTTTCTGAATGAGCAGTTCTTC
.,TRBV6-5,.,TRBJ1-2,CASSSLGEGYGYTF,TGTGCCAGCAGTTCCCTGGGGGAGGGCTATGGCTACACCTTC
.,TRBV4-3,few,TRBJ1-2,CASSQEVGTNYGYTF,TGCGCCAGCAGCCAAGAAGTGGGGACAAACTATGGCTACACCTTC
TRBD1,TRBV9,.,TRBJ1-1,CASSVAGGKAFF,TGTGCCAGCAGCGTAGCAGGGGGGAAAGCTTTCTTT
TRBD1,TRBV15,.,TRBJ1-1,CATSRGRTGGVLTEAFF,TGTGCCACCAGCAGAGGTCGGACAGGGGGCGTCTTGACTGAAGCTTTCTTT
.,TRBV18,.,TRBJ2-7,CASSPSRGPYEQYF,TGTGCCAGCTCACCAAGTAGGGGCCCCTACGAGCAGTACTTC
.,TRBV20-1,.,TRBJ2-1,CSASFHEQFF,TGCAGTGCTAGTTTTCATGAGCAGTTCTTC
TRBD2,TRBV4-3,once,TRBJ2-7,CASSRAVAGATYEQYF,TGCGCCAGCAGCCGGGCGGTAGCGGGGGCCACCTACGAGCAGTACTTC
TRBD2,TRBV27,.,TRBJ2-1,CASRRGDNEQFF,TGTGCCAGCAGGCGGGGGGACAATGAGCAGTTCTTC
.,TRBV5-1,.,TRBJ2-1,CASSIGTAYNEQFF,TGCGCCAGCAGCATCGGGACTGCTTACAATGAGCAGTTCTTC
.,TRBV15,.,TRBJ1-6,CATSEDLTGSPLHF,TGTGCCACCAGCGAAGACCTAACCGGTTCACCCCTCCACTTT
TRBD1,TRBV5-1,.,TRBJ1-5,CASSSGTGNQPQHF,TGCGCCAGCAGCTCCGGGACAGGTAATCAGCCCCAGCATTTT
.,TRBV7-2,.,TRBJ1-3,CASSLAPTSAGNTIYF,TGTGCCAGCAGCTTAGCGCCGACCTCGGCAGGAAACACCATATATTTT
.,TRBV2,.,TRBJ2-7,CASSGVGAQYF,TGTGCCAGCAGTGGGGTGGGTGCACAGTACTTC
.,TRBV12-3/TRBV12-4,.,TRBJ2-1,CASSSDAYNEQFF,TGTGCCAGCAGTTCGGACGCCTACAATGAGCAGTTCTTC
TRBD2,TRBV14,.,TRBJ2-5,CASSLGLAAQETQYF,TGTGCCAGCAGCCTTGGACTAGCGGCCCAAGAGACCCAGTACTTC
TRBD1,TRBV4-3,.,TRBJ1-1,CASSQEGAGGTEAFF,TGCGCCAGCAGCCAAGAAGGGGCAGGGGGGACTGAAGCTTTCTTT
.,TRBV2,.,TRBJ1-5,CASSKVDGVLSNQPQHF,TGTGCCAGCAGTAAAGTGGACGGGGTTCTTAGCAATCAGCCCCAGCATTTT
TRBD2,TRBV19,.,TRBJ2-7,CATMRGGPSYEQYF,TGTGCCACAATGCGGGGGGGTCCTTCCTACGAGCAGTACTTC
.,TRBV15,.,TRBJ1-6,CATSIDGDHNSPLHF,TGTGCCACCAGCATAGACGGGGACCATAATTCACCCCTCCACTTT
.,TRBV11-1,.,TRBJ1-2,CASSPRSRDYGYTF,TGTGCCAGCAGCCCCCGGAGTCGGGACTATGGCTACACCTTC
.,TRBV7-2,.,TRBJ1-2,CASSEWTYGYTF,TGTGCCAGCAGCGAATGGACATACGGCTACACCTTC
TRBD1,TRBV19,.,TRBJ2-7,CASSELGTGFFEQYF,TGTGCCAGTAGCGAGCTCGGGACAGGGTTTTTCGAGCAGTACTTC
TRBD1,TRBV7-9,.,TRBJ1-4,CASSSRRTGTNEKLFF,TGTGCCAGCAGCTCCCGCCGGACAGGGACTAATGAAAAACTGTTTTTT